The 5 T cell receptor beta chains below come from one sample, sequenced in a study of OX40 agonist ivuxolimab in advanced cancers. Method: immunoSEQ multiplex PCR; TCRdb's copy keeps in-frame clones and lacks some. The table lists 50,000 to 65,000 clones, roughly 87% of them singletons, with more than 2.5% in the top ten. The specimen was CD4+ or CD8+ T cells sorted from blood, collected in a trial of the OX40 agonist ivuxolimab. All receptors derive from an adult with an advanced solid tumor such as melanoma, head and neck, liver or kidney cancer.

The table lists this clone with a few counts. The V call is TRBV10-3, the J call TRBJ1-3; D perhaps matches TRBD1 (6 bases). Germline loops: CDR1 ENHRY, CDR2 SYGVKD. This CDR3 has 15 amino acids. The V end was cut by 4 bases, the J end by 1 base, with 11 bases between. CDR3 in amino acids: CAISGGTSSGNTIYF. CDR3 bases: TGTGCCATCAGTGGGGGGACATCTTCTGGAAACACCATATATTTT.

V usage is TRBV7-3 and J usage is TRBJ2-3; TRBD1 agrees at 8 bases. J lost 4 bases, V lost 2 bases, and 2 bases had no gene match. Germline CDR1 is SGHTA and CDR2 is FQGTGA. This CDR3 has 14 residues. In DNA, the CDR3 is TGTGCCAGCAGCTTAGGGACAGGCTCAGATACGCAGTATTTT. Translating gives CASSLGTGSDTQYF.

The chain couples TRBV6-1 to TRBJ2-3; D gene ambiguous. V was trimmed by 4 bases and J by 2 bases, leaving 10 bases between them. This CDR3 contains 14 residues. In germline, CDR1 is MNHNS, CDR2 SASEGT. The CDR3 DNA sequence: TGTGCCAGCAGTGTCGAGTGGTTCACAGATACGCAGTATTTT. It translates to CASSVEWFTDTQYF.

CDR3 DNA sequence: TGCGCCAGCAGCTTGACTAGCGGGCTCCAAGAGACCCAGTACTTC. Translating it yields CASSLTSGLQETQYF. J is TRBJ2-5 and V is TRBV5-1, with 9 bases aligning to TRBD2. Per the germline V gene, CDR1 is SGHRS and CDR2 is YFSETQ. The junction had 2 bases not matched to a gene; V was cut back by 1 base and J by 1 base. The CDR3 is 15 amino acids.

The chain employs TRBV7-9 and TRBJ2-5, with 9 bases lining up with TRBD1. J was trimmed by 4 bases and V by 4 bases; bases with no gene match: 4. The germline gives CDR1 SEHNR, CDR2 FQNEAQ (reference sequence). The CDR3 has 14 amino acids. CDR3 nucleotides: TGTGCCAGCAGCTCTGGGACAGGGCCAGAGACCCAGTACTTC. It translates to CASSSGTGPETQYF.